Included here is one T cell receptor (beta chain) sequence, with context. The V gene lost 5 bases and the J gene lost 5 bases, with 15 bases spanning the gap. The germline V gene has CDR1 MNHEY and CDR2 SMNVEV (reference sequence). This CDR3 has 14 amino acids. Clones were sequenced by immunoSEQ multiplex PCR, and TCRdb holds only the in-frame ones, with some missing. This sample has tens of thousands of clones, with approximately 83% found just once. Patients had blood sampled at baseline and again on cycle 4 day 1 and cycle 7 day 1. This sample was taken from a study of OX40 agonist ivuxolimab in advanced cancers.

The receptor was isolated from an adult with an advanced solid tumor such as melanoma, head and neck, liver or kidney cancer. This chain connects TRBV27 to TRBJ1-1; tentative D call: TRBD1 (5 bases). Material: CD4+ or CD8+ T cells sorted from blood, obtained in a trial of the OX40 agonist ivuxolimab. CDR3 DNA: TGTGCCAGCAGTACCACCCGGGGGTGGACTGAAGCTTTCTTT. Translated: CASSTTRGWTEAFF.